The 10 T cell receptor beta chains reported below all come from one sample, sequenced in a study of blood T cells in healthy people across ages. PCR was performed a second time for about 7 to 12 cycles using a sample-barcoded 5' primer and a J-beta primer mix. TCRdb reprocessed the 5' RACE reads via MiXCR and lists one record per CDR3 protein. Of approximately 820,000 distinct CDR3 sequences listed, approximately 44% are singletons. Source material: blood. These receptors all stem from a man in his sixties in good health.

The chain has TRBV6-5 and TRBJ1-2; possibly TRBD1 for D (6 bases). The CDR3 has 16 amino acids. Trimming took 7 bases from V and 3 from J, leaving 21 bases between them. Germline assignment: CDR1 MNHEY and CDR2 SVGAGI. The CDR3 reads CASNALGRGYDYGYTF. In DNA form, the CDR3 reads TGTGCCAGCAATGCCCTCGGCAGGGGTTATGACTATGGCTACACCTTC.

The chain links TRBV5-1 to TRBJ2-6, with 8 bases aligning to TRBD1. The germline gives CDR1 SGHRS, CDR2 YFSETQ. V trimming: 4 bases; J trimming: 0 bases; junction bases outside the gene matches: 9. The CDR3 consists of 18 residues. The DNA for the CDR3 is TGCGCCAGCAGCCTGCAGGGGGCGAAAAGCTCTGGGGCCAACGTCCTGACTTTC. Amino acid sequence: CASSLQGAKSSGANVLTF.

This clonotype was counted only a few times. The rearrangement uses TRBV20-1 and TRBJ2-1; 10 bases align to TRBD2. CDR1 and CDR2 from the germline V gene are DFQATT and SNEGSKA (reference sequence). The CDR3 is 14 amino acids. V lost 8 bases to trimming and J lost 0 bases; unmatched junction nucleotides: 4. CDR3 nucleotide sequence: TGCAGTTCGGGGACTAGCGACTCCTACAATGAGCAGTTCTTC. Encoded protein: CSSGTSDSYNEQFF.

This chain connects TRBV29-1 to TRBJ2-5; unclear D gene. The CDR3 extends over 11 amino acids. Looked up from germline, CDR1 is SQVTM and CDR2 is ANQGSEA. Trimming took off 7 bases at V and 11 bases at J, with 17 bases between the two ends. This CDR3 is CSGVRTAEQYF. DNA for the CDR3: TGCAGCGGTGTGAGGACGGCGGAGCAGTACTTC.

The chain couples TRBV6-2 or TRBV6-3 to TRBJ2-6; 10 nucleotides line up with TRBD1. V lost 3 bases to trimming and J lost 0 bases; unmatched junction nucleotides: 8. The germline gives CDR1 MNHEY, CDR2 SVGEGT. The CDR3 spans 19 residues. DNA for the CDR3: TGTGCCAGCAGTTATATTGCCGGGACAGGGGCCTCTGGGGCCAACGTCCTGACTTTC. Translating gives CASSYIAGTGASGANVLTF.

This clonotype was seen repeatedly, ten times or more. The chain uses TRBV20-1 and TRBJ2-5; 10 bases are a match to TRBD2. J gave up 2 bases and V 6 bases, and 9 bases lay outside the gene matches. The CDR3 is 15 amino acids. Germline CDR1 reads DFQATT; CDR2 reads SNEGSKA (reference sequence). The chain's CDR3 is CSARVAGGRQETQYF. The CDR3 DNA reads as TGCAGTGCCCGCGTAGCGGGGGGACGTCAAGAGACCCAGTACTTC.

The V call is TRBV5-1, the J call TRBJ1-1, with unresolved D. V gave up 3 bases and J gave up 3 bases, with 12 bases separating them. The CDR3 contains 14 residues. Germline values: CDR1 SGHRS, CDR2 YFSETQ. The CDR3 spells CASSYSRSDTEAFF. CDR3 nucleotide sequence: TGCGCCAGCAGCTATTCGCGGTCTGACACTGAAGCTTTCTTT.

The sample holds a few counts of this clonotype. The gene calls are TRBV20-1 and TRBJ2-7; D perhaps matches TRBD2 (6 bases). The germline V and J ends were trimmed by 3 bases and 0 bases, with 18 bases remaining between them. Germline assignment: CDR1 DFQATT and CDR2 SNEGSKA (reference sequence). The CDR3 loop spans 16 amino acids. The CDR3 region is CSASDRRLRDSYEQYF. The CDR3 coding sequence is TGCAGTGCTAGTGACAGAAGGCTGCGGGACTCCTACGAGCAGTACTTC.

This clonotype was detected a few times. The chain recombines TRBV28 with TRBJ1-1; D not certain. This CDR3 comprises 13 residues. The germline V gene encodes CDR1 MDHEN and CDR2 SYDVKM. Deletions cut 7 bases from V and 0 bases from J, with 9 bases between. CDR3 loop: CASKGDLNTEAFF. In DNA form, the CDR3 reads TGTGCCAGCAAGGGCGATTTGAACACTGAAGCTTTCTTT.

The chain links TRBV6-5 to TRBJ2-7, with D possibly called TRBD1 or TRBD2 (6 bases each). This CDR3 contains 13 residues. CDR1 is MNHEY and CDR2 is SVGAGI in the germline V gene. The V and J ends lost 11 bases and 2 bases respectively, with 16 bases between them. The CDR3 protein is CARVWGATYEQYF. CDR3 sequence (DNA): TGTGCCCGGGTCTGGGGGGCTACCTACGAGCAGTACTTC.